A single sample gave rise to the 8 T cell receptor beta chains below, sequenced in a study of CD8+ T cells in alopecia areata. Noted treatment: oral pan-JAK inhibitor, 5-10 mg twice daily. Investigators isolated RNA and reverse transcribed it into cDNA to act as the sequencing template. Sequenced by immunoSEQ multiplex PCR; TCRdb stores in-frame clones only, minus some. The sample yields approximately 220,000 clones, more than 30% seen once. The sample consisted of CD4+ T cells sorted from blood, taken at approximately week 31, from a patient treated with tofacitinib. Receptor source: a human donor with alopecia areata.

The chain recombines TRBV30 with TRBJ1-2; no reliable D call. Germline CDR1 and CDR2: GTSNPN and SVGIG (reference sequence). This CDR3 contains 11 residues. V was clipped by 2 bases and J by 4 bases, with 5 bases between them. The CDR3 region has the DNA TGTGCCTGGAGTTGGGGCTATGGCTACACCTTC. The encoded protein is CAWSWGYGYTF.

This chain uses TRBV4-2 with TRBJ2-2; tentatively, D is TRBD2 (5 bases). CDR3 size: 16 residues. V was clipped by 0 bases and J by 0 bases, with 8 bases between them. Germline CDR1 reads LGHNA; CDR2 reads YNFKEQ. CDR3 sequence (DNA): TGTGCCAGCAGCCAAGAGGCCGGGGCGAACACCGGGGAGCTGTTTTTT. Translated: CASSQEAGANTGELFF.

With regard to this clone: Within the sample, other DNA sequences also encode this same CDR3. The CDR3: CASSGVTAGGRTDTQYF. The CDR3 coding sequence is TGTGCCAGCAGCGGAGTAACAGCGGGAGGGCGCACAGATACGCAGTATTTT. V usage is TRBV7-9 and J usage is TRBJ2-3; 10 bases are shared with TRBD2. V shed 5 bases and J 1 base; nucleotides not matched to a gene: 9. Per the germline V gene, CDR1 is SEHNR and CDR2 is FQNEAQ (reference sequence). The CDR3 runs to 17 residues.

The chain has TRBV30 and TRBJ1-5; possibly TRBD1 for D (5 bases). This CDR3 region has 13 residues. CDR1 is GTSNPN and CDR2 is SVGIG in the germline V gene (reference sequence). The V end was cut by 5 bases, the J end by 4 bases, with 12 bases between. CDR3 amino acids: CAWCQGPNQPQHF. CDR3 nucleotide sequence: TGTGCCTGGTGCCAGGGCCCGAATCAGCCCCAGCATTTT.

This clone was detected a few times. The rearrangement joins TRBV7-2 to TRBJ1-2; no clear D gene. Trimming shortened V by 2 bases and J by 2 bases, and 12 bases separated the two germline ends. The germline V gene has CDR1 SGHTA and CDR2 FQGNSA. This CDR3 contains 15 residues. The CDR3 loop is CASSLTATSNYGYTF. CDR3 DNA sequence: TGTGCCAGCAGCTTAACTGCCACATCCAACTATGGCTACACCTTC.

The chain is built from TRBV6-5 and TRBJ2-1, with TRBD2 identical over 7 bases. Germline trimming cut 2 bases from V and 3 bases from J; bases unmatched to any gene: 7. From germline, CDR1 is MNHEY and CDR2 SVGAGI. The CDR3 is 16 residues long. The CDR3 loop is CASSYPQGGSYNEQFF. The CDR3 DNA follows: TGTGCCAGCAGTTACCCCCAGGGAGGGAGCTACAATGAGCAGTTCTTC.

CDR3 sequence (DNA): TGTGCCAGCGCCACGGGACCCCTCAATGGCTACACCTTC. Translated, it gives CASATGPLNGYTF. The rearrangement joins TRBV19 to TRBJ1-2; possibly TRBD1 for D (5 bases). CDR3 length: 13 residues. Germline CDR1 and CDR2: LNHDA and SQIVND (reference sequence). V was clipped by 9 bases and J by 6 bases, with 17 bases between them.

This chain joins TRBV30 and TRBJ1-2; maybe TRBD1 (5 bases). The CDR3 consists of 13 residues. V was cut by 4 bases and J by 4 bases, with 13 bases left in between. Per the germline V gene, CDR1 is GTSNPN and CDR2 is SVGIG (reference sequence). Written as DNA, the CDR3 is TGTGCCTGGACCCGCAGGGCGGCCTATGGCTACACCTTC. This encodes CAWTRRAAYGYTF.